The entry below describes one T cell receptor (beta chain). Original methodology: Reference gene primers were amplified, and this amplification served to estimate nucleated cell counts. TCRdb's copy holds only in-frame clones and misses some; the assay was immunoSEQ multiplex PCR. V, J and clone size were drawn from that table, and D and trimming were deduced from the DNA. The sample holds approximately 130,000 clones, around 82% seen once. These data come from a study of blood T cell repertoires in COVID-19. Background on the study: The study drew acute and convalescent COVID-19 samples from the United States, Italy and Spain. In each case, the material was cDNA or gDNA derived from T cells, B-cell-depleted T cells, or PBMCs.

Germline V gene sequence: CDR1 MNHNY, CDR2 SVGAGI (reference sequence). Trimming left V 4 bases short and J 10 bases short, with 20 bases between. This CDR3 is built from 16 residues. This chain connects TRBV6-6 to TRBJ1-6, with a tentative D call TRBD1 (5 bases). The sample comprised peripheral blood. The TCR originated in a human donor in a cohort sampled during active COVID-19. DNA of the CDR3: TGTGCCAGCAGTTTCCCCACAGGCGGTGGGGGGTCACCCCTCCACTTT. Its translation is CASSFPTGGGGSPLHF.